The rows below give T cell receptor beta chains drawn from one sample of a study of OX40 agonist ivuxolimab in advanced cancers. TCRdb's table, derived via immunoSEQ multiplex PCR, lists solely in-frame clones and lacks some. Here the sample spans 55,000 to 85,000 clones, 70% to 90% being singletons. The starting material was CD4+ or CD8+ T cells sorted from blood, obtained in a trial of the OX40 agonist ivuxolimab. These TCRs come from an adult with an advanced solid tumor such as melanoma, head and neck, liver or kidney cancer. Both conserved end residues are part of each CDR3. Fields, in order: J gene, V gene, CDR3 protein.

j_gene: TRBJ1-2; v_gene: TRBV4-2; CDR3aa: CASSQGGKGGYTF
j_gene: TRBJ1-6; v_gene: TRBV28; CDR3aa: CASSPREGQGEMGSPLHF
j_gene: TRBJ1-2; v_gene: TRBV5-1; CDR3aa: CASSASGTYYGYTF
j_gene: TRBJ1-1; v_gene: TRBV9; CDR3aa: CASSTVNTEAFF
j_gene: TRBJ1-1; v_gene: TRBV29-1; CDR3aa: CSVSPRQSTEAFF
j_gene: TRBJ1-4; v_gene: TRBV25-1; CDR3aa: CASSRQPNEKLFF
j_gene: TRBJ2-2; v_gene: TRBV27; CDR3aa: CASSLRSAYTGELFF
j_gene: TRBJ2-2; v_gene: TRBV28; CDR3aa: CASLRVSNTGELFF
j_gene: TRBJ1-1; v_gene: TRBV5-1; CDR3aa: CASSLALGTANTEAFF
j_gene: TRBJ2-7; v_gene: TRBV6-6; CDR3aa: CASSYEVYEQYF
j_gene: TRBJ2-1; v_gene: TRBV19; CDR3aa: CASSIWPPREYNEQFF
j_gene: TRBJ1-2; v_gene: TRBV27; CDR3aa: CASSWGGGGVYGYTF
j_gene: TRBJ2-7; v_gene: TRBV7-6; CDR3aa: CASSPSITGGPNEQYF
j_gene: TRBJ1-2; v_gene: TRBV5-1; CDR3aa: CASSFRVGRAPGGYTF
j_gene: TRBJ1-5; v_gene: TRBV6-1; CDR3aa: CASRPTGYSNQPQHF
j_gene: TRBJ2-7; v_gene: TRBV4-1; CDR3aa: CASSQGIGTVYEQYF
j_gene: TRBJ1-1; v_gene: TRBV18; CDR3aa: CASSPQGANAEAFF
j_gene: TRBJ1-6; v_gene: TRBV7-9; CDR3aa: CASTTDGLTSPLHF
j_gene: TRBJ2-7; v_gene: TRBV18; CDR3aa: CASSPPGTPYEQYF
j_gene: TRBJ1-2; v_gene: TRBV6-5; CDR3aa: CASKPDGTNYGYTF
j_gene: TRBJ2-1; v_gene: TRBV5-1; CDR3aa: CASSFETGGFHEQFF
j_gene: TRBJ2-5; v_gene: TRBV5-4; CDR3aa: CASSLDARGGETQYF
j_gene: TRBJ2-2; v_gene: TRBV4-1; CDR3aa: CASSQDGRNTGELFF
j_gene: TRBJ1-4; v_gene: TRBV5-5; CDR3aa: CASSYSLSRDRVSNEKLFF
j_gene: TRBJ1-2; v_gene: TRBV21-1; CDR3aa: CASSPTWDPGRATYGYTF
j_gene: TRBJ1-1; v_gene: TRBV10-3; CDR3aa: CAISVGGGNTEAFF
j_gene: TRBJ2-7; v_gene: TRBV5-1; CDR3aa: CASKEGDEQYF
j_gene: TRBJ2-1; v_gene: TRBV4-1; CDR3aa: CASSQPLRGGDEQFF
j_gene: TRBJ1-5; v_gene: TRBV11-3; CDR3aa: CASSLGQGGNQPQHF
j_gene: TRBJ1-5; v_gene: TRBV6-1; CDR3aa: CASRLTGINQPQHF
j_gene: TRBJ1-2; v_gene: TRBV19; CDR3aa: CASTYGRAISGYTF
j_gene: TRBJ2-1; v_gene: TRBV9; CDR3aa: CASSVQGMGNEQFF
j_gene: TRBJ2-5; v_gene: TRBV12-5; CDR3aa: CASGPRQETQYF
j_gene: TRBJ2-3; v_gene: TRBV28; CDR3aa: CASRGHGRRSSTDTQYF
j_gene: TRBJ1-2; v_gene: TRBV18; CDR3aa: CASSPPTGREGGYTF
j_gene: TRBJ1-1; v_gene: TRBV6-6; CDR3aa: CASSYSQGRTEAFF
j_gene: TRBJ1-2; v_gene: TRBV11-2; CDR3aa: CASSSRLDRAGYTF
j_gene: TRBJ2-1; v_gene: TRBV2; CDR3aa: CASSTGTSGGTYNEQFF
j_gene: TRBJ1-2; v_gene: TRBV9; CDR3aa: CASSIRGQQGGYTF
j_gene: TRBJ1-4; v_gene: TRBV7-2; CDR3aa: CASSLTASNEKLFF
j_gene: TRBJ1-5; v_gene: TRBV7-2; CDR3aa: CASSLVVGGSDQPQHF
j_gene: TRBJ2-7; v_gene: TRBV6-1; CDR3aa: CASSEDGTYEQYF
j_gene: TRBJ2-2; v_gene: TRBV7-2; CDR3aa: CASSLVVATGELFF
j_gene: TRBJ2-1; v_gene: TRBV5-4; CDR3aa: CASSPRLGDYNEQFF
j_gene: TRBJ1-1; v_gene: TRBV6-5; CDR3aa: CASSETHENTEAFF
j_gene: TRBJ2-5; v_gene: TRBV14; CDR3aa: CASSHGQGRVETQYF
j_gene: TRBJ2-3; v_gene: TRBV6-1; CDR3aa: CASSSRGGEDDTQYF
j_gene: TRBJ2-1; v_gene: TRBV7-8; CDR3aa: CASSLGLPGLAGGRSYNEQFF
j_gene: TRBJ1-6; v_gene: TRBV6-1; CDR3aa: CASSEGRTGLSSYNSPLHF
j_gene: TRBJ1-1; v_gene: TRBV19; CDR3aa: CASRPTGVNRRPAFF
j_gene: TRBJ1-5; v_gene: TRBV21-1; CDR3aa: CASSKEAPQPQHF
j_gene: TRBJ2-1; v_gene: TRBV9; CDR3aa: CASSLGLADSYNEQFF
j_gene: TRBJ2-1; v_gene: TRBV7-2; CDR3aa: CASSLNFGEQFF
j_gene: TRBJ2-2; v_gene: TRBV19; CDR3aa: CASSIRPTGELFF
j_gene: TRBJ2-7; v_gene: TRBV2; CDR3aa: CASGPVPPYEQYF